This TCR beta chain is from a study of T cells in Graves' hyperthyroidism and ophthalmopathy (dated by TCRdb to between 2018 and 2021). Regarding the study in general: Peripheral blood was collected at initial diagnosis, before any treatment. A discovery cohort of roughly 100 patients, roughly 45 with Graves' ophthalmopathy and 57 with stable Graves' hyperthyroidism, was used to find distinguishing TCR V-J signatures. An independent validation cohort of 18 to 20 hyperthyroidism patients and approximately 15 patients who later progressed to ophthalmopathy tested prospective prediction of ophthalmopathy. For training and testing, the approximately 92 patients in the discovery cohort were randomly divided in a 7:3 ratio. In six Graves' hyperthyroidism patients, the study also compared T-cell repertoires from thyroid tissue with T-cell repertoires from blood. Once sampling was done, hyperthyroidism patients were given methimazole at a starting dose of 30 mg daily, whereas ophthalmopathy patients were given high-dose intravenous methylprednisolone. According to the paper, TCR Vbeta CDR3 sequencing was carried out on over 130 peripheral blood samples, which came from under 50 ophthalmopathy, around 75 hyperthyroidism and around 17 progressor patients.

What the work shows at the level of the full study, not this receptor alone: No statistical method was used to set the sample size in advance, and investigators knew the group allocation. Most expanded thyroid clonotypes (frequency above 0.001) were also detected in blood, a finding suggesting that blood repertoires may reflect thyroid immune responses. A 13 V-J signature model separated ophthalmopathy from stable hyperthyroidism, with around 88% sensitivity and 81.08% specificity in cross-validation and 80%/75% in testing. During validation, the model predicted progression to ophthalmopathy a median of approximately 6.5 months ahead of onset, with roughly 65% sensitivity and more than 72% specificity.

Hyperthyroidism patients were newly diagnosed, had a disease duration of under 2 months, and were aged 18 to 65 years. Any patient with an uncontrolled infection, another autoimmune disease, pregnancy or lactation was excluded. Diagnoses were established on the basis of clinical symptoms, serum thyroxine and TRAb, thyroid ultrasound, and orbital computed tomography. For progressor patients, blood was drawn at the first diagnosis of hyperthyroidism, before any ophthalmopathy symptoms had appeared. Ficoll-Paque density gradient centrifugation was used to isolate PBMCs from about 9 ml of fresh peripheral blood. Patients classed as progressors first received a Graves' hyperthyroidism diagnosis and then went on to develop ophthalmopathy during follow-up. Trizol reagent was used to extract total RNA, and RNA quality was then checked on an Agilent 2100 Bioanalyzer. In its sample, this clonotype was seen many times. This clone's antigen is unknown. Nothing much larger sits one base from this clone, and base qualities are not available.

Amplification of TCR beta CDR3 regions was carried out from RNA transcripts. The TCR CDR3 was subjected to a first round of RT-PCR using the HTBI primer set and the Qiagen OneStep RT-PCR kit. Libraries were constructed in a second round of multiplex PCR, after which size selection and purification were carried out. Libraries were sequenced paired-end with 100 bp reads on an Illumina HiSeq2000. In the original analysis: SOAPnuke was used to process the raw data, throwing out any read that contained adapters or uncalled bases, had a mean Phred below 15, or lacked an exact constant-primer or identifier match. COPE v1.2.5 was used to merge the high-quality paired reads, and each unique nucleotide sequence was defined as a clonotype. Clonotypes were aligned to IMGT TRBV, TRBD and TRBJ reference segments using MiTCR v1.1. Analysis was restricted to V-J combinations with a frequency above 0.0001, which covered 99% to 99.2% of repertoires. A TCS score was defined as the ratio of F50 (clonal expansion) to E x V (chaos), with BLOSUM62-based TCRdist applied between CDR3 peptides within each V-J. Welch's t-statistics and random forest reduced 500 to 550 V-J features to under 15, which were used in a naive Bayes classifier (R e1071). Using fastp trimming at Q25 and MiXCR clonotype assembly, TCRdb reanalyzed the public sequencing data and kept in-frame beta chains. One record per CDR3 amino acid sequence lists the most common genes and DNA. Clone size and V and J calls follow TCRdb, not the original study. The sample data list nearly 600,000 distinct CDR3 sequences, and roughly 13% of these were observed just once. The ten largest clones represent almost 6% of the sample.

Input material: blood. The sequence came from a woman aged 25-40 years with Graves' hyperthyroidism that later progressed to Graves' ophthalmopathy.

The sequenced DNA: TGTGCCAGCAGCTCTCCTCTGCGGAGGACAGATACGCAGTATTTT. It encodes CASSSPLRRTDTQYF. This receptor chain uses TRBV7-9 and TRBJ2-3, with TRBD2 tentatively as D gene (5 bases match). The germline V gene (reference sequence) specifies SEHNR as CDR1 and FQNEAQ as CDR2. Including the terminal cysteine and phenylalanine, the CDR3 comprises 15 residues. Only the CDR3 region is kept as DNA, spanning 45 bases read in frame from base 1. Trimming takes 4 bases from V and 3 bases from J, and the germline ends sit 14 bases apart.